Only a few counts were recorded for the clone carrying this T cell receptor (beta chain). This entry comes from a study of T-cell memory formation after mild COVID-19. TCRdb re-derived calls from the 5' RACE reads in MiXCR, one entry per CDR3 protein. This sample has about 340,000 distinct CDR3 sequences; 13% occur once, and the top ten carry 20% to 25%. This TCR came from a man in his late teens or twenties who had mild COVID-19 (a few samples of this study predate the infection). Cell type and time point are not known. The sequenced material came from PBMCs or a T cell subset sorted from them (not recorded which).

The CDR3 nucleotides are TGCGCCAGCAAACAGGGGGACAATGAGCAGTTCTTC. It translates to CASKQGDNEQFF. The chain has TRBV5-1 and TRBJ2-1; 8 nucleotides agree with TRBD1. The CDR3 extends over 12 amino acids. V dropped 6 bases and J dropped 5; count of bases not matched to a gene: 1. From germline, CDR1 is SGHRS and CDR2 YFSETQ.